This TCR beta chain came from a study of blood T cells in healthy people across ages. Regarding the study as a whole: A roughly linear age-dependent decrease characterized TCR beta diversity per million T cells. Naive T cell percentage strongly correlated with TCR beta diversity.

This clonotype appeared a few times. Its antigen is undetermined. Peripheral blood, ten milliliters per donor, was collected. Next came a second PCR, run for about 6 to 12 cycles, which used a sample-barcoded 5' primer along with a J-beta primer mix. Every sample gave at least 2.5 million paired-end reads containing CDR3. A single record per CDR3 protein comes from TCRdb applying MiXCR to the 5' RACE reads. This table holds about 1.6 million distinct CDR3 sequences, roughly 32% found once. From germline, CDR1 is SGHRS and CDR2 YFSETQ. Between the trimmed V and J ends, which lost 4 bases and 1 base, there was a span of 13 bases. The CDR3 extends over 15 amino acids.

The chain uses TRBV5-1 and TRBJ2-3; D may match TRBD1 or TRBD2 (5 bases each). Sample: blood. This clonotype originated in a woman in her twenties or thirties in good health. As DNA, the CDR3 is TGCGCCAGCAGCGCGGGCGACAGCCGCACAGATACGCAGTATTTT. Amino acid sequence: CASSAGDSRTDTQYF. Drawing the rest from reference TRBV5-1 and TRBJ2-3, the complete variable domain is KAGVTQTPRYLIKTRGQQVTLSCSPISGHRSVSWYQQTPGQGLQFLFEYFSETQRNKGNFPGRFSGRQFSNSRSEMNVSTLELGDSALYLCASSAGDSRTDTQYFGPGTRLTVL.